The source of this T cell receptor beta chain is a study of technical replicates of blood from a handful of donors. The CDR3 spans 14 residues. V dropped 4 bases and J dropped 5; count of bases not matched to a gene: 3. CDR1 SNHLY and CDR2 FYNNEI come from the germline V gene. Profiling relied on immunoSEQ multiplex PCR, and the TCRdb table lists in-frame clones only, not all of them. The table includes some 70,000 clones, roughly 90% detected once. Sequencing was carried out using PBMCs. This receptor was identified in a human donor in good health. Some clones in this sample may be carry-over from other donors' samples. J is TRBJ2-1 and V is TRBV2, with TRBD1 matching 9 bases. The CDR3 here is CASSGQGGNNEQFF. The DNA for the CDR3 is TGTGCCAGCAGTGGACAGGGGGGCAACAATGAGCAGTTCTTC.